These 32 T cell receptor beta chains were sequenced from one sample in a study of beta chain features in type 1 diabetes. Study findings and constraints: TCRB CDR3 length was moderately but significantly reduced in all four CD4+ subsets of Type 1 diabetes patients.

Antigens of these TCRs are unknown. TCRB transcripts that were expressed got sequenced, as all of the isolated RNA had been reverse transcribed. Using immunoSEQ multiplex PCR, the repertoire was profiled, and TCRdb retains in-frame clones only, with some absent. The table records a few hundred thousand clones, about 23% of them present only once. Material for sequencing was naive CD4+ T cells from blood. The receptor source for this set is a woman aged 25 to 39 with type 1 diabetes.

The chain has TRBV18 and TRBJ2-5; 12 bases match TRBD1. V lost 3 bases and J lost 5; bases outside the gene matches: 1. CDR3 length: 14 amino acids. Per the germline V gene, CDR1 is KGHSH and CDR2 is LQKENI. The CDR3 DNA sequence: TGTGCCAGCTCACCGGGGACAGGGGGCGAGACCCAGTACTTC. Its translation is CASSPGTGGETQYF.

For this clone: The junction and the germline gene differ at one end; a read error may be behind it. The genes are TRBV7-7 and TRBJ2-7; 10 bases fit TRBD1. The CDR3 has 13 residues. Germline CDR1 and CDR2: SSHAT and FNYEAQ (reference sequence). The CDR3 loop reads CASSGDRGSEQYF. The DNA of the CDR3 is TGTGCTAGCAGCGGGGACAGGGGCAGCGAGCAGTACTTC.

The rearrangement joins TRBV19 to TRBJ2-6; 13 nucleotides agree with TRBD2. J lost 1 base, V lost 6 bases, and 3 bases had no gene match. Germline V gene data show CDR1 as LNHDA and CDR2 as SQIVND (reference sequence). The CDR3 totals 17 residues. The CDR3 bases are TGTGCCAGTAGGGGACTAGCGGGACCTTCTGGGGCCAACGTCCTGACTTTC. Amino acids: CASRGLAGPSGANVLTF.

This sequence joins TRBV7-9 and TRBJ2-5; 7 positions agree with TRBD2. The CDR3 has 15 residues. The ends lost 1 base at V and 5 bases at J; junction bases unmatched: 7. Germline V gene lookup returns CDR1 SEHNR and CDR2 FQNEAQ (reference sequence). In DNA form, the CDR3 reads TGTGCCAGCAGCTTAGACGCGGGAGAGACGGAGACCCAGTACTTC. As protein: CASSLDAGETETQYF.

This clone was seen a few times. Other DNA sequences in this specimen translate into the identical CDR3. The chain links TRBV7-9 to TRBJ1-5; 11 nucleotides align to TRBD1. This CDR3 comprises 15 residues. After removal of 3 bases from V and 4 bases from J, the junction contained 2 bases not matched to a gene. CDR1 and CDR2 (germline): SEHNR, FQNEAQ (reference sequence). The CDR3 loop reads CASSLGTGGNQPQHF. DNA of the CDR3: TGTGCCAGCAGCTTGGGGACAGGGGGGAATCAGCCCCAGCATTTT.

V usage is TRBV7-2 and J usage is TRBJ2-7, with 12 bases that match TRBD2. The V segment lost 5 bases and the J segment 4 bases; nucleotides outside the gene matches: 6. Germline loops: CDR1 SGHTA, CDR2 FQGNSA. The CDR3 spans 15 residues. CDR3 amino acids: CASSLKLAGGYEQYF. The CDR3 DNA follows: TGTGCCAGCAGCCTAAAGCTAGCGGGAGGGTACGAGCAGTACTTC.

Details on this clone: This same CDR3 is encoded by further DNA sequences in the sample. The chain employs TRBV30 and TRBJ2-3; 8 bases line up with TRBD2. CDR1 is GTSNPN and CDR2 is SVGIG in the germline V gene (reference sequence). The CDR3 has 12 amino acids. Trimming at V came to 7 bases and at J to 3 bases, leaving 3 bases not matched to a gene. The chain's CDR3 is CASERGTDTQYF. CDR3 sequence (DNA): TGTGCCTCGGAGCGGGGGACAGATACGCAGTATTTT.

This clone came up a few times. This chain connects TRBV6-1 to TRBJ1-2; 8 nucleotides align to TRBD1. The trim removed 1 base at V and 4 bases at J, leaving 5 bases unmatched. Looked up from germline, CDR1 is MNHNS and CDR2 is SASEGT. CDR3 length: 15 residues. As DNA, the CDR3 is TGTGCCAGCAGTGAAGGGGACAGGCCGGCCTATGGCTACACCTTC. This encodes CASSEGDRPAYGYTF.

There are a few counts of this clone. The CDR3 reads CAWSVRHSGSLTDTQYF. The CDR3 nucleotides are TGTGCCTGGAGTGTACGCCATAGCGGGAGTCTCACAGATACGCAGTATTTT. The rearrangement joins TRBV30 to TRBJ2-3; TRBD2 matches 9 bases. The CDR3 length is 17 residues. The junction had 9 bases not matched to a gene; V was cut back by 0 bases and J by 2 bases. CDR1 and CDR2 from the germline V gene are GTSNPN and SVGIG (reference sequence).

This sequence joins TRBV11-2 and TRBJ2-3; TRBD2 agrees at 8 bases. Trimming at V came to 3 bases and at J to 5 bases, leaving 7 bases not matched to a gene. CDR1 is SGHAT and CDR2 is FQNNGV in the germline V gene. The CDR3 sequence is 15 residues long. CDR3 DNA sequence: TGTGCCAGCAGCTTGGTGACTAGCGCCGGAGATACGCAGTATTTT. This gives the protein CASSLVTSAGDTQYF.

This clone was counted a few times. The chain links TRBV25-1 to TRBJ1-1; D gene uncertain. Germline CDR1 MGHDK, CDR2 SYGVNS. CDR3 length: 14 amino acids. V was shortened by 6 bases and J by 4 bases, with 15 bases between the two germline ends. The CDR3 DNA reads as TGTGCCAGCAGCTACCGGGAAAGAGCCACTGAAGCTTTCTTT. Protein sequence: CASSYRERATEAFF.

The chain recombines TRBV9 with TRBJ1-1, with 11 nucleotides matching TRBD1. In germline, CDR1 is SGDLS, CDR2 YYNGEE. The CDR3 is 14 amino acids. V lost 6 bases, J lost 4 bases, and 5 bases stayed unmatched. For the CDR3, the DNA is TGTGCCAGCACCACCGGACAGGGGGCCACTGAAGCTTTCTTT. Residues: CASTTGQGATEAFF. The full variable domain, its missing parts supplied by reference TRBV9 and TRBJ1-1, is DSGVTQTPKHLITATGQRVTLRCSPRSGDLSVYWYQQSLDQGLQFLIQYYNGEERAKGNILERFSAQQFPDLHSELNLSSLELGDSALYFCASTTGQGATEAFFGQGTRLTVV.

V and J are TRBV19 and TRBJ1-2; 7 positions match TRBD1. Trimming took 6 bases from V and 5 from J; bases not matched to a gene: 9. The CDR3 spans 14 residues. Germline V gene lookup returns CDR1 LNHDA and CDR2 SQIVND (reference sequence). The CDR3 region has the DNA TGTGCCAGTAGCAGGGACAGAGAGTGGTATGGCTACACCTTC. Amino acids: CASSRDREWYGYTF.

The gene calls are TRBV13 and TRBJ2-3; TRBD1 aligns across 8 bases. Unmatched junction bases numbered 4, after V lost 5 bases and J lost 9 bases. This CDR3 has 12 amino acids. Per the germline V gene, CDR1 is PRHDT and CDR2 is FYEKMQ (reference sequence). The CDR3 loop is CASSPRQGTQYF. CDR3 coding DNA: TGTGCCAGCAGCCCAAGACAGGGGACGCAGTATTTT.

A few counts support this clone. The chain carries TRBV4-2 and TRBJ2-1; D gene ambiguous. The germline CDR1 and CDR2 sequences are LGHNA and YNFKEQ. CDR3 length equals 12 residues. Trimming cost V 2 bases and J 7 bases, with 6 bases left between them. In DNA form, the CDR3 reads TGTGCCAGCAGCCAACGTAGAAATGAGCAGTTCTTC. Its translation: CASSQRRNEQFF.

V gene TRBV25-1 combines with J gene TRBJ2-2, with TRBD1 identical over 10 bases. This CDR3 has 16 amino acids. After removal of 6 bases from V and 5 bases from J, the junction contained 9 bases not matched to a gene. Germline values: CDR1 MGHDK, CDR2 SYGVNS. The CDR3 DNA reads as TGTGCCAGCAGGGGAAGGGGGACAGGGGTTACCGGGGAGCTGTTTTTT. Translating it yields CASRGRGTGVTGELFF.

This clone was detected only a few times. V usage is TRBV4-2 and J usage is TRBJ1-2, with D perhaps TRBD1 (5 bases). Germline lookup yields CDR1 LGHNA and CDR2 YNFKEQ. Trimming shortened V by 0 bases and J by 5 bases, and 13 bases separated the two germline ends. The length of the CDR3 is 15 residues. In nucleotides, the CDR3 is TGTGCCAGCAGCCAAGACGCTCGGGGGGAGTATGGCTACACCTTC. Translation: CASSQDARGEYGYTF.

The table lists this clone with a few counts. This sequence joins TRBV23-1 and TRBJ2-1; a weak D match, TRBD2 (6 bases). TRBV23-1 is filed as an ORF, its function uncertain. V was clipped by 0 bases and J by 0 bases, with 12 bases between them. The CDR3 sequence is 17 residues long. The chain's CDR3 is CASSQSKAGISYNEQFF. Here the CDR3 DNA reads TGCGCCAGCAGTCAATCGAAAGCGGGTATCTCCTACAATGAGCAGTTCTTC.

The chain carries TRBV28 and TRBJ2-2; D not certain. CDR3 length: 12 residues. V was trimmed by 3 bases and J by 11 bases, leaving 10 bases between them. Germline V gene data show CDR1 as MDHEN and CDR2 as SYDVKM. CDR3 residues: CASSLGTVELFF. For the CDR3, the DNA is TGTGCCAGCAGTTTGGGTACAGTCGAGCTGTTTTTT.

This chain uses TRBV9 with TRBJ1-2; weak D call: TRBD1 (5 bases). This CDR3 spans 15 amino acids. In germline, CDR1 is SGDLS, CDR2 YYNGEE. The V and J ends lost 0 bases and 5 bases respectively, with 14 bases between them. The chain's CDR3 is CASSVGAGPDYGYTF. For the CDR3, the DNA is TGTGCCAGCAGCGTAGGGGCAGGGCCGGATTATGGCTACACCTTC. Full variable domain (remainder filled in from reference TRBV9 and TRBJ1-2): DSGVTQTPKHLITATGQRVTLRCSPRSGDLSVYWYQQSLDQGLQFLIQYYNGEERAKGNILERFSAQQFPDLHSELNLSSLELGDSALYFCASSVGAGPDYGYTFGSGTRLTVV.

The chain uses TRBV7-3 and TRBJ2-3; possibly TRBD1 for D (6 bases). V gave up 3 bases and J gave up 7 bases, with 8 bases separating them. CDR3 size: 12 residues. From germline, CDR1 is SGHTA and CDR2 FQGTGA. CDR3 DNA sequence: TGTGCCAGCAGCTTCACAGGGAATACGCAGTATTTT. Translated, it gives CASSFTGNTQYF. Full variable domain (missing parts from reference TRBV7-3 and TRBJ2-3): GAGVSQTPSNKVTEKGKYVELRCDPISGHTALYWYRQSLGQGPEFLIYFQGTGAADDSGLPNDRFFAVRPEGSVSTLKIQRTERGDSAVYLCASSFTGNTQYFGPGTRLTVL.

This clone showed up just a few times. The chain uses TRBV7-9 and TRBJ1-2, with D uncertain. CDR1 is SEHNR, CDR2 FQNEAQ, per germline (reference sequence). The CDR3 spans 13 residues. Trimming shortened V by 4 bases and J by 6 bases, and 12 bases separated the two germline ends. As DNA, the CDR3 is TGTGCCAGCAGCTCAAAGGGCGGGGATGGCTACACCTTC. Protein: CASSSKGGDGYTF.

The rearrangement joins TRBV6-4 to TRBJ1-2, with 9 bases lining up with TRBD1. V shed 3 bases, J shed 4 bases, and the junction held 3 bases outside the gene matches. This CDR3 is built from 14 residues. Per the germline V gene, CDR1 is MRHNA and CDR2 is SNTAGT. In DNA form, the CDR3 reads TGTGCCAGCAGTGAGGGACAGGGCGTCTATGGCTACACCTTC. This sequence encodes CASSEGQGVYGYTF.

This clone was detected a few times. V is TRBV10-2 and J is TRBJ2-6; a weak D match, TRBD2 (5 bases). The germline V gene encodes CDR1 WSHSY and CDR2 SAAADI. The V gene lost 0 bases and the J gene lost 0 bases, with 15 bases spanning the gap. The CDR3 is 19 residues long. Here the CDR3 DNA reads TGCGCCAGCAGTGAGTCGATAAGCGGCCACCGCTCTGGGGCCAACGTCCTGACTTTC. It translates to CASSESISGHRSGANVLTF.

The chain has TRBV11-1 and TRBJ2-1; 9 nucleotides match TRBD1. The CDR3 is made up of 17 amino acids. Germline V gene lookup returns CDR1 SGHAT and CDR2 FQDESV (reference sequence). Trimming removed 5 bases from V and 0 bases from J; junction bases left unmatched: 8. The CDR3 sequence: CASSPKDRGGSYNEQFF. As DNA, the CDR3 is TGTGCCAGCAGCCCCAAGGACAGGGGAGGCTCCTACAATGAGCAGTTCTTC.

The chain has TRBV30 and TRBJ2-7; D is unresolved. The germline V and J ends were trimmed by 2 bases and 6 bases, with 8 bases remaining between them. Germline CDR1 is GTSNPN and CDR2 is SVGIG (reference sequence). CDR3 length: 11 residues. The CDR3 DNA sequence: TGTGCCTGGAGTTCCCCCGTCGAGCAGTACTTC. Its protein product is CAWSSPVEQYF.

V gene TRBV7-2 combines with J gene TRBJ2-1, with D maybe TRBD2 (5 bases). Germline CDR1 reads SGHTA; CDR2 reads FQGNSA. This CDR3 is 14 amino acids long. Trimming pared 8 bases from V and 10 bases from J, leaving 21 bases between. Here the CDR3 reads CASPRRGTTGEQFF. The CDR3 nucleotides read TGTGCCAGCCCGCGCAGAGGTACCACGGGGGAGCAGTTCTTC.

The chain is built from TRBV5-1 and TRBJ2-1, with a possible D match to TRBD2 (6 bases). The CDR3 has 18 amino acids. Germline CDR1 SGHRS, CDR2 YFSETQ. Between the trimmed V and J ends, which lost 0 bases and 0 bases, there was a span of 16 bases. In nucleotides, the CDR3 is TGCGCCAGCAGCTTGGCCCCCAGACTAGGCTACTCCTACAATGAGCAGTTCTTC. Protein: CASSLAPRLGYSYNEQFF.

This chain joins TRBV19 and TRBJ2-1; a possible D gene is TRBD1 (7 bases). Trimming took off 3 bases at V and 6 bases at J, with 18 bases between the two ends. The CDR3 is 16 amino acids. CDR1 and CDR2 from the germline V gene are LNHDA and SQIVND (reference sequence). For the CDR3, the DNA is TGTGCCAGTAGTATTAGATTCGGGAGACAGGGCAATGAGCAGTTCTTC. Amino acid sequence: CASSIRFGRQGNEQFF.

This clone was seen only a few times. This chain connects TRBV29-1 to TRBJ2-1, with a possible D match to TRBD2 (6 bases). Germline CDR1 and CDR2: SQVTM and ANQGSEA. V was clipped by 3 bases and J by 2 bases, with 14 bases between them. CDR3 length: 15 residues. CDR3 nucleotide sequence: TGCAGCGTTGACCCCGCGGGACCGGCCTACAATGAGCAGTTCTTC. Translation: CSVDPAGPAYNEQFF.

This clone has just a few counts. The chain employs TRBV7-9 and TRBJ2-1, with no clear D. Germline assignment: CDR1 SEHNR and CDR2 FQNEAQ (reference sequence). The CDR3 is 11 amino acids. Deletions cut 5 bases from V and 6 bases from J, with 5 bases between. The CDR3 DNA sequence: TGTGCCAGCAGCAATCGCAATGAGCAGTTCTTC. Translation: CASSNRNEQFF.

This clone was seen only a few times. The V and J genes are TRBV23-1 and TRBJ1-5; TRBD1 agrees at 9 bases. TRBV23-1 is flagged as an ORF with uncertain function. V was clipped by 7 bases and J by 0 bases; unmatched bases: 10. The CDR3 totals 17 residues. The CDR3 DNA reads as TGCGCCAGCAACCCCTCGGACAGGGGACATAGCAATCAGCCCCAGCATTTT. Translation gives CASNPSDRGHSNQPQHF.